One T cell receptor (beta chain) is described in this entry. Its specificity is unknown. The CDR3 covers 13 residues. V lost 3 bases and J 0 bases, leaving 7 bases between the germline ends. The germline CDR1 and CDR2 sequences are GTSNPN and SVGIG (reference sequence). Over 95% purity was reached by all sorted populations. These data come from a study of beta chain features in type 1 diabetes. Overall study results and limits: Diminished insertions and augmented deletions at VDJ junctions characterized type 1 diabetes patients.

Every isolated RNA sample was fully reverse transcribed, so sequencing captured expressed TCRB transcripts. Using immunoSEQ multiplex PCR, the repertoire was profiled, and TCRdb retains in-frame clones only, with some absent. The table records 130,000 to 150,000 clones, about 50% of them present only once. Sequencing was performed on Tregs from blood. J is TRBJ2-3 and V is TRBV30; D call uncertain. The TCR comes from a man younger than 35 in good health. CDR3 nucleotides: TGTGCCTGGAGACGGGTTAGCACAGATACGCAGTATTTT. This translates into CAWRRVSTDTQYF. Looking up the rest from reference TRBV30 and TRBJ2-3 gives the full variable domain: SQTIHQWPATLVQPVGSPLSLECTVEGTSNPNLYWYRQAAGRGLQLLFYSVGIGQISSEVPQNLSASRPQDRQFILSSKKLLLSDSGFYLCAWRRVSTDTQYFGPGTRLTVL.